This T cell receptor (beta chain) is drawn from a study of T cell responses to AZD1222 COVID-19 vaccine (dated by TCRdb to about 2021). Some background on the complete study: AZD1222 recipients given second doses at about 4 weeks or at about 12 weeks were pooled, since spike-specific TCR depth and breadth were not found to differ between the two schedules. A total of 233 trial participants underwent TCR sequencing, of whom about 200 had received two doses of AZD1222 and approximately 25 had received two doses of the MenACWY control vaccine. Trial participants were enrolled by age into 18-55, 56-69 and 70-plus year subgroups, with about 150, 28 and 57 TCR-sequenced participants respectively. Paper-wide results and their limitations: After two AZD1222 doses, both the breadth and the depth of spike-specific TCRs were significantly higher than at day 0 and than in MenACWY recipients. Epitopes outside the regions mutated in the B.1.351 and B.1.1.7 variants were reportedly recognized by nearly half of the unique spike-specific TCRs. Participants were mostly white British and included more females than males, and it was suggested by the authors that clonal diversity may have been underestimated. No day 14 peak-response samples were available, so repertoires were characterized only after the peak T cell response. Conclusions about previously exposed vaccinees are limited, since just five or six AZD1222 recipients were seropositive for SARS-CoV-2 at baseline. In the small 56-69-year group, the increase in depth fell short of significance, most likely because of low power. Vaccine-associated CD4 TCRs spanned the whole spike protein, with dominant responses in regions 160-218 and 743-854.

Comments on this clone: Its antigen remains unidentified. One base away there is no much larger clone; base qualities are not given.

Reading the label with the study, this specimen's time point is: baseline before first vaccination. Vaccinee samples came from UK trials COV001 and COV002, including a single-blind randomized controlled phase 2/3 trial of AZD1222 (ChAdOx1 nCoV-19) in healthy adults. Trial participant PBMC samples were collected at day 0 and day 28 after the second dose for TCRbeta chain sequencing. The CDR3 regions of human TCRbeta chains were subjected to immunosequencing. As for the authors' bioinformatics: TCRs in the repertoires were compared against a reference library of SARS-CoV-2-specific TCRs that had been generated with the MIRA antigen-specificity platform. Breadth was defined as the fraction of unique TCRs that were SARS-CoV-2-associated, and depth was defined as the fraction of total T cells that were SARS-CoV-2-associated. Using the MIRA data, each spike-specific TCR was assigned both to the spike region to which the TCR was reactive and to a CD4 or CD8 class. Log10-transformed breadth and depth values were compared by one-way ANOVA with Sidak's multiple comparisons tests. The clones in this table, taken by TCRdb from immuneACCESS, are in-frame only. Not every clone is retained; where verified, under half of the shortfall comes from an unresolved V gene, and the cause of the rest is unknown. D and trimming come from the DNA, and the V and J calls and clone size come from that table. The sample profile shows fewer than 200,000 clones; over 80% of them were found once. Of the sample, less than 11% falls within the top ten clones.

Compared with germline, V lacks 5 bases and J lacks 9 bases; bases without a gene match: 6. The CDR3 runs 12 residues from the cysteine to the phenylalanine. The entry retains the CDR3 DNA only, 36 bases that are in frame from base 1. From a lookup of the germline V gene, CDR1 and CDR2 are MNHEY and SVGAGI. Rearrangement joined TRBV6-5 to TRBJ1-2, with TRBD1 matching 7 junction bases. The sample in question was peripheral blood, obtained on day 0 of AZD1222 vaccination. The sequence was obtained from an adult in good health. The DNA sequence reads TGTGCCAGCAGTCGACAGGGCGGTAGCTACACCTTC. It translates as CASSRQGGSYTF.